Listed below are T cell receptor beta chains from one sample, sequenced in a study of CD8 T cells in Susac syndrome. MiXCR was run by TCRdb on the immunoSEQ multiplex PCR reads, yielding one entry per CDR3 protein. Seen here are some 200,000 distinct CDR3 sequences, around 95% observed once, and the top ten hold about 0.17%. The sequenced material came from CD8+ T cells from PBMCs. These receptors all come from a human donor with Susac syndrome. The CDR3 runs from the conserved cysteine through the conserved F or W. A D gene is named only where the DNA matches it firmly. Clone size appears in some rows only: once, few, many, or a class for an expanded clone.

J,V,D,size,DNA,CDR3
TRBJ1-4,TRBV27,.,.,TGTGCCAGCAGTTTATCCCGGCAGGAAACAACTAATGAAAAACTGTTTTTT,CASSLSRQETTNEKLFF
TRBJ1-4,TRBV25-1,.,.,TGTGCCACTATGAACCGGGACCCTAATGAAAAACTGTTTTTT,CATMNRDPNEKLFF
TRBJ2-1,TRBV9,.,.,TGTGCCAGCAGCGCTTCCGGGACTGGGGGACGTGGGCAGTTCTTC,CASSASGTGGRGQFF
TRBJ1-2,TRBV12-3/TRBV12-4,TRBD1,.,TGTGCCAGCAGTTTAAATGGACAGGGCTTGAATGGCTACACCTTC,CASSLNGQGLNGYTF
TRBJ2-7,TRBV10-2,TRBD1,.,TGCGCCAGCGGACAGGTTAGCGCCTACGAGCAGTACTTC,CASGQVSAYEQYF
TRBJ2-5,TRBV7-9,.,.,TGTGCCAGCAGTTCGGGACTCAGCGGTGAGACCCAGTACTTC,CASSSGLSGETQYF
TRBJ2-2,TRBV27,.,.,TGTGCCAGCAGTTTCCCAACCGGGGAGCTGTTTTTT,CASSFPTGELFF
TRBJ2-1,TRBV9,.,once,TGTGCCAGCAGCGCCCGAGGACGGTTAGATGAGCAGTTCTTC,CASSARGRLDEQFF
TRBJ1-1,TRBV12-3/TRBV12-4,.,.,TGTGCCAGCACCGCCGGGGGGGGGAACACTGAAGCTTTCTTT,CASTAGGGNTEAFF
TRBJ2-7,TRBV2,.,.,TGTGCCAGCAGTGAAATACAAACCTACGAGCAGTACTTC,CASSEIQTYEQYF
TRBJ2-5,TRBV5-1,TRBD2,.,TGCGCCAGCAGCTTGGTTATGGGGACTACCCAAGAGACCCAGTACTTC,CASSLVMGTTQETQYF
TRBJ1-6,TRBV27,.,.,TGTGCCAGCAGTCACCAATACATCCGGGACCAGGAACATTCACCCCTCCACTTT,CASSHQYIRDQEHSPLHF
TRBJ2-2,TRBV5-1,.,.,TGCGCCAGCAGCTTGTGGGAGGCGGACGGGGAGCTGTTTTTT,CASSLWEADGELFF
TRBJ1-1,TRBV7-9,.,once,TGTGCCAGCCCTGAGACAGAAGCCATGAACACTGAAGCTTTCTTT,CASPETEAMNTEAFF
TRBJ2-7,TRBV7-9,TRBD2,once,TGTGCCAGCAGCCCGACCGACACTAGCGGCTCCTACGAGCAGTACTTC,CASSPTDTSGSYEQYF
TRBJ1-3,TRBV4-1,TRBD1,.,TGCGCCAGCAGCCAAGAAGGGACAGGGGTCCTCTCCGCTGGAAACACCATATATTTT,CASSQEGTGVLSAGNTIYF
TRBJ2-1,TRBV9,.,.,TGTGCCAGCAGCGGGGTGGGAGTTGAGCAGTTCTTC,CASSGVGVEQFF
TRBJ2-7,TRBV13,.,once,TGTGCCAGCAGCGCCAGAGAAAAGTGGCCCTACGAGCAGTACTTC,CASSAREKWPYEQYF
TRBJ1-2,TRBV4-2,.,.,TGTGCCAGCAGCCAAGATCCCGCAGTGGAGTATGGCTACACCTTC,CASSQDPAVEYGYTF
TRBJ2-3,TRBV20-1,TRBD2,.,TGCAGTGCCACAACTAGCGGGGGGGCCCCTAGCACAGATACGCAGTATTTT,CSATTSGGAPSTDTQYF
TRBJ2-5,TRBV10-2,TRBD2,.,TGCGCCAGCGACTCTAGCGGCCAAGAGACCCAGTACTTC,CASDSSGQETQYF
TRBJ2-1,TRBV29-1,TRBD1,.,TGCAGCTATTCCGGGACAGGGAACAATGAGCAGTTCTTC,CSYSGTGNNEQFF
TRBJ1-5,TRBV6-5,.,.,TGTGCCAGCAGTTACTCGGGCCCGAATCAGCCCCAGCATTTT,CASSYSGPNQPQHF
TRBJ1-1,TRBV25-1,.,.,TGTGCCAGCAGTGAATGGAACACTGAAGCTTTCTTT,CASSEWNTEAFF
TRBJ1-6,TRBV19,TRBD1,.,TGTGCCAGTAGTGGCCCGGGACAGGTGAATTCACCCCTCCACTTT,CASSGPGQVNSPLHF
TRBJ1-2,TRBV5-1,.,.,TGCGCCAGCAGCTTCGACATTTCTAACTATGGCTACACCTTC,CASSFDISNYGYTF
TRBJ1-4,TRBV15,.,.,TGTGCCACCAGCCCCGTGACGACAGCAAGGGGTGAAAAACTGTTTTTT,CATSPVTTARGEKLFF
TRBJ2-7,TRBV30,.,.,TGTGCCTACCGGGACGGATACTACGAGCAGTACTTC,CAYRDGYYEQYF
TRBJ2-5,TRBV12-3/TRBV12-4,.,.,TGTGCCAGCAACACGGGACTCAGTTCACGAGAGACCCAGTACTTC,CASNTGLSSRETQYF
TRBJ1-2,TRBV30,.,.,TGTGCCTGGAGTGTACAGATTAACTATGGCTACACCTTC,CAWSVQINYGYTF
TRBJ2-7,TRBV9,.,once,TGTGCCAGCAGCCTCCAAGAAGACGAGCAGTACTTC,CASSLQEDEQYF
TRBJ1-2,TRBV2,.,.,TGTGCCAGCAGTGAAGGCGACCCTTATGGCTACACCTTC,CASSEGDPYGYTF
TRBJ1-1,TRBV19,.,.,TGTGCCAGTAGTATATTTCTGGGGACTGAAGCTTTCTTT,CASSIFLGTEAFF
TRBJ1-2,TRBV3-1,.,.,TGTGCCAGCAGCCAAGAATACGGTCTTGGAGTCCTAGTGGAAGGCTACACCTTC,CASSQEYGLGVLVEGYTF
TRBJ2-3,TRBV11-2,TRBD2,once,TGTGCCAGCAGCCGTAGCGGGAGTCCAGATACGCAGTATTTT,CASSRSGSPDTQYF
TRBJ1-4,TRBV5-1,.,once,TGCGCCAGCAGCTTGGAGGCAGAACTTGCAACTAATGAAAAACTGTTTTTT,CASSLEAELATNEKLFF
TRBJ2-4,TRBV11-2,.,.,TGTGCCAGCAGCTCCCTATGGGCCAAAAACATTCAGTACTTC,CASSSLWAKNIQYF
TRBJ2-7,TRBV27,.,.,TGTGCCAGCAGTCAGCGGACGAACTACGAGCAGTACTTC,CASSQRTNYEQYF
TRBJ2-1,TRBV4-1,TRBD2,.,TGCGCCAGCAGCCAAGAGAAGTCTAGCGGGGAGTACAATGAGCAGTTCTTC,CASSQEKSSGEYNEQFF
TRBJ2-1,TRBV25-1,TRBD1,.,TGTGCCAGCGTCCGGGACAGCTACAATGAGCAGTTCTTC,CASVRDSYNEQFF
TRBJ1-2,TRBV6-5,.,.,TGTGCCAGCAGACCGGCAGGGTCGGGGGACTATGGCTACACCTTC,CASRPAGSGDYGYTF
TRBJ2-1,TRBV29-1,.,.,TGCAGCGTTAGGGGATTAGGGACCCGGAATGAGCAGTTCTTC,CSVRGLGTRNEQFF
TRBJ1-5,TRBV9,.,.,TGTGCCAGCAGCGTAGGAGGGGGAGTCGGGCCCCAGCATTTT,CASSVGGGVGPQHF
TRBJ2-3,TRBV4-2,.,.,TGTGCCAGCAGATCAGGACAACAGGATACGCAGTATTTT,CASRSGQQDTQYF
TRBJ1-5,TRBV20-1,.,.,TGCAGTGCTGGAAGGGGGGACTCCTATAGCAATCAGCCCCAGCATTTT,CSAGRGDSYSNQPQHF
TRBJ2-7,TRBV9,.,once,TGTGCCAGCAGCGTGAGCTGGGAGCAGTACTTC,CASSVSWEQYF
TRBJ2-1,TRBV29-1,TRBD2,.,TGCAGCGTTGAGGGGCGGGAGGGCCTTTACAATGAGCAGTTCTTC,CSVEGREGLYNEQFF
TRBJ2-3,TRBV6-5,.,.,TGTGCCAGCTGGGGGGCAGGGAGTTCAGATACGCAGTATTTT,CASWGAGSSDTQYF
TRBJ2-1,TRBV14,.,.,TGTGCCAGCAGCCCAACCGGGACACACTACTACAATGAGCAGTTCTTC,CASSPTGTHYYNEQFF
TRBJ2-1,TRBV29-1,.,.,TGCAGCGTTGTAGTTGATCGGAATGAGCAGTTCTTC,CSVVVDRNEQFF
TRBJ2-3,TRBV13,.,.,TGTGCCAGCAGCGCCTCGGGGGGCCCTTACACAGATACGCAGTATTTT,CASSASGGPYTDTQYF
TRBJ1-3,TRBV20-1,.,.,TGCAGTGCTACCACCGGGAGCTCTGGAAACACCATATATTTT,CSATTGSSGNTIYF
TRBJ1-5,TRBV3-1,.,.,TGTGCCAGCAGCCACGGTGCCAGGCCCCAGCATTTT,CASSHGARPQHF
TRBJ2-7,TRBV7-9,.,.,TGTGCCAGCAGCTGGGACCCGGGGGAGCAGTACTTC,CASSWDPGEQYF
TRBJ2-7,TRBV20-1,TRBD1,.,TGCAGTGCTAGTGCCCGGGACAGGGTGGGAGACGAGCAGTACTTC,CSASARDRVGDEQYF
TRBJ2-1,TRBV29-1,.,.,TGCAGCGTTGAGAGAGGTACCCAGTGGTTCTTC,CSVERGTQWFF
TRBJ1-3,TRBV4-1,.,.,TGCGCCAGCAGCGGCTCTGGAAACACCATATATTTT,CASSGSGNTIYF
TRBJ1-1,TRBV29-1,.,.,TGCAGCGTTGAGGGGGCGGGAAACACTGAAGCTTTCTTT,CSVEGAGNTEAFF
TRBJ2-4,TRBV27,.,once,TGTGCCACCAAGACCGTAGCCAAAAACATTCAGTACTTC,CATKTVAKNIQYF
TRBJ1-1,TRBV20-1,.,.,TGCAGTGCCCCATCGGACTCCGGAGCTTTCTTT,CSAPSDSGAFF